The rows below give T cell receptor beta chains drawn from one sample of a study of PD-1 blockade in classical Hodgkin lymphoma. Clones were read by immunoSEQ multiplex PCR, and TCRdb kept only the in-frame ones, dropping some. This table holds 17,000 or so clones, approximately 85% found once. Sequenced input: peripheral blood mononuclear cells (PBMCs). Every receptor here comes from a human donor with classical Hodgkin lymphoma. Both conserved end residues are part of each CDR3. A D gene is named only where the DNA matches it firmly. Only some rows state a clone size, as once, few, many or a class for expanded clones.

V	D	size	J	CDR3	DNA
TRBV7-9	TRBD1	few	TRBJ1-1	CASSFAPGQGASPNTEAFF	TGTGCCAGCAGCTTCGCCCCTGGACAGGGGGCAAGTCCCAACACTGAAGCTTTCTTT
TRBV5-4	NA	NA	TRBJ1-1	CASSLAPGENTEAFF	TGTGCCAGCAGCTTGGCCCCGGGCGAGAACACTGAAGCTTTCTTT
TRBV21-1	NA	NA	TRBJ2-3	CASRRDRVKVAYF	TGTGCCAGCAGAAGGGACAGGGTCAAAGTAGCGTATTTT
TRBV5-8	TRBD1	NA	TRBJ1-5	CASSFPRQGAGNQPQHF	TGTGCCAGCAGCTTCCCTCGACAGGGGGCAGGCAATCAGCCCCAGCATTTT
TRBV28	NA	NA	TRBJ1-2	CASSLAMGSNYGYTF	TGTGCCAGCAGTTTAGCTATGGGGTCAAACTATGGCTACACCTTC
TRBV5-1	NA	NA	TRBJ1-3	CASSPRGAATSGNTIYF	TGCGCCAGCAGCCCCCGGGGAGCCGCCACCTCTGGAAACACCATATATTTT
TRBV7-6	NA	NA	TRBJ2-2	CASSLGGRNTGELFF	TGTGCCAGCAGCTTAGGGGGGCGCAACACCGGGGAGCTGTTTTTT
TRBV5-1	NA	NA	TRBJ2-3	CASSLSSGDTDTQYF	TGCGCCAGCAGCTTGAGCTCCGGAGACACAGATACGCAGTATTTT
TRBV5-8	NA	once	TRBJ2-7	CASSPGHKSSYEQYF	TGTGCCAGCAGCCCAGGACATAAGAGCTCCTACGAGCAGTACTTC
TRBV7-9	TRBD2	few	TRBJ2-3	CASSTGLAAYTDTQYF	TGTGCCAGCAGCACCGGACTAGCGGCCTACACAGATACGCAGTATTTT
TRBV28	NA	NA	TRBJ2-3	CASSPTGRGFTDTQYF	TGTGCCAGCAGTCCCACAGGGAGGGGATTCACAGATACGCAGTATTTT
TRBV14	TRBD1	NA	TRBJ1-5	CASSWDRNQPQHF	TGTGCCAGCAGTTGGGACAGAAATCAGCCCCAGCATTTT
TRBV21-1	NA	NA	TRBJ2-5	CASSKVPHLDRAETQYF	TGTGCCAGCAGCAAAGTACCACACCTGGACAGGGCCGAGACCCAGTACTTC
TRBV7-9	TRBD2	NA	TRBJ2-5	CASSLVSPSGRAGTQYF	TGTGCCAGCAGCTTAGTATCACCTAGCGGGAGGGCCGGGACCCAGTACTTC
TRBV11-2	NA	NA	TRBJ2-7	CASRPGADRFSYEQYF	TGTGCCAGCAGACCTGGGGCCGACAGGTTCTCCTACGAGCAGTACTTC
TRBV5-1	TRBD2	NA	TRBJ2-3	CASSSGLERTDTQYF	TGCGCCAGCAGCTCCGGACTAGAACGGACAGATACGCAGTATTTT
TRBV15	TRBD1	NA	TRBJ2-3	CATSSTRTGGLDTQYF	TGTGCCACCAGCAGTACCCGGACAGGGGGCTTAGATACGCAGTATTTT
TRBV11-2	NA	NA	TRBJ1-1	CASSLVGTEAFF	TGTGCCAGCAGCTTAGTCGGCACTGAAGCTTTCTTT
TRBV25-1	TRBD2	few	TRBJ2-2	CASRGEGTGELFF	TGTGCCAGCAGGGGGGAGGGGACCGGGGAGCTGTTTTTT
TRBV10-2	NA	once	TRBJ1-1	CASSDGRDSEAFF	TGCGCCAGCAGTGATGGACGGGATTCTGAAGCTTTCTTT
TRBV19	NA	NA	TRBJ1-1	CASSPTGSLTEAFF	TGTGCCAGTAGTCCAACAGGGTCTTTGACTGAAGCTTTCTTT
TRBV25-1	NA	NA	TRBJ2-3	CASSESGGNTQYF	TGTGCCAGCAGTGAATCGGGTGGAAATACGCAGTATTTT
TRBV10-1	NA	NA	TRBJ2-5	CASSESPGGGETQYF	TGCGCCAGCAGTGAGTCGCCGGGGGGCGGGGAGACCCAGTACTTC
TRBV5-1	TRBD1	NA	TRBJ2-1	CASSLRDRGLGEQFF	TGCGCCAGCAGCTTACGGGACAGGGGGTTGGGTGAGCAGTTCTTC
TRBV15	TRBD1	NA	TRBJ2-7	CATSRQGQGAYEQYF	TGTGCCACCAGCAGACAGGGACAGGGGGCCTACGAGCAGTACTTC
TRBV27	NA	NA	TRBJ2-3	CASTLGLDTQYF	TGTGCCAGCACCCTGGGACTAGATACGCAGTATTTT
TRBV2	TRBD2	NA	TRBJ2-3	CASSERAGETTDTQYF	TGTGCCAGCAGTGAAAGGGCGGGAGAAACCACAGATACGCAGTATTTT
TRBV5-5	NA	NA	TRBJ2-3	CASSLGRSSTDTQYF	TGTGCCAGCAGCCTAGGGAGGTCCTCCACAGATACGCAGTATTTT
TRBV28	NA	NA	TRBJ1-5	CASSLARQPQHF	TGTGCCAGCAGTTTAGCTAGGCAGCCCCAGCATTTT
TRBV5-1	NA	NA	TRBJ2-5	CASLSAWGETQYF	TGCGCCAGCCTCTCCGCATGGGGAGAGACCCAGTACTTC
TRBV19	NA	NA	TRBJ1-2	CASSIGRTPYGYTF	TGTGCCAGTAGTATTGGCCGAACCCCCTATGGCTACACCTTC
TRBV10-3	NA	NA	TRBJ1-2	CAIRGAQDLYGYTF	TGTGCCATCCGCGGGGCTCAGGACCTCTATGGCTACACCTTC
TRBV12-5	NA	NA	TRBJ1-3	CASGLVPNSGNTIYF	TGTGCTAGTGGTTTGGTACCAAACTCTGGAAACACCATATATTTT
TRBV19	TRBD1	NA	TRBJ1-5	CASSGPIQGRNQPQHF	TGTGCCAGTAGTGGGCCAATACAGGGGAGGAATCAGCCCCAGCATTTT
TRBV7-9	NA	NA	TRBJ2-6	CASSLVGRGSGANVLTF	TGTGCCAGCAGCTTGGTAGGACGGGGCTCTGGGGCCAACGTCCTGACTTTC
TRBV10-3	TRBD1	NA	TRBJ2-5	CAIRSGQGAETQYF	TGTGCCATCCGCTCGGGGCAGGGGGCCGAGACCCAGTACTTC
TRBV5-1	NA	NA	TRBJ2-1	CASSLFAGDSYNEQFF	TGCGCCAGCAGCTTGTTCGCAGGGGATTCCTACAATGAGCAGTTCTTC